This entry lists 27 T cell receptor beta chains sequenced from one sample in a study of T cell responses to AZD1222 COVID-19 vaccine. Here immunoSEQ multiplex PCR was the method, and the copy in TCRdb shows in-frame clones only, minus some. This sample has 150,000 to 170,000 clones, with more than 75% found just once. Sequenced material: peripheral blood, taken on day 0 of AZD1222 vaccination. These receptor sequences come from an adult in good health.

This clone was detected once. The CDR3 nucleotides are TGTGCCAGCAGCTTAATACAGGGGAACACTGAAGCTTTCTTT. Translation gives CASSLIQGNTEAFF. The chain joins TRBV9 to TRBJ1-1; D is possibly TRBD1 (6 bases). The CDR3 is made up of 14 amino acids. Germline assignment: CDR1 SGDLS and CDR2 YYNGEE. V lost 4 bases to trimming and J lost 1 base, with 11 bases between them.

The V gene is TRBV19, the J gene TRBJ1-4; D is undetermined. This CDR3 spans 14 amino acids. V lost 5 bases, J lost 5 bases, and 12 bases lay in between. Germline CDR1 and CDR2: LNHDA and SQIVND (reference sequence). The CDR3 DNA is TGTGCCAGTAGTTTCCGGGTCGGGAATGAAAAACTGTTTTTT. This translates into CASSFRVGNEKLFF.

This chain connects TRBV29-1 to TRBJ1-5, with D possibly matching TRBD1 (5 bases). The CDR3 runs to 13 residues. Between the trimmed V and J ends, which lost 3 bases and 2 bases, there was a span of 8 bases. The germline V gene has CDR1 SQVTM and CDR2 ANQGSEA. The CDR3 bases are TGCAGCGTTGACACAGGAGGCAATCAGCCCCAGCATTTT. Amino acid sequence: CSVDTGGNQPQHF.

This CDR3 reads CASSTGGQGSAEAFF. DNA of the CDR3: TGTGCCAGCAGTACGGGGGGACAGGGAAGCGCTGAAGCTTTCTTT. The chain is built from TRBV6-5 and TRBJ1-1, with 9 positions matching TRBD1. The trim removed 5 bases at V and 6 bases at J, leaving 10 bases unmatched. CDR1 and CDR2 from the germline V gene are MNHEY and SVGAGI. The CDR3 contains 15 residues.

The rearrangement links TRBV6-6 to TRBJ2-7; 7 bases fit TRBD1. There are 13 residues in the CDR3. Germline lookup yields CDR1 MNHNY and CDR2 SVGAGI (reference sequence). Trimming removed 3 bases from V and 7 bases from J; junction bases left unmatched: 6. As DNA, the CDR3 is TGTGCCAGCAGTTATTCGACAGGGTCAGAGCAGTACTTC. Its protein is CASSYSTGSEQYF.

The rearrangement uses TRBV18 and TRBJ2-2; 7 bases match TRBD1. Germline CDR1 is KGHSH and CDR2 is LQKENI. The CDR3 length is 15 residues. Unmatched junction bases numbered 6, after V lost 3 bases and J lost 5 bases. The CDR3, as DNA: TGTGCCAGCTCACCCGCGACAGGGCTGACCGGGGAGCTGTTTTTT. Its translation is CASSPATGLTGELFF.

DNA for the CDR3: TGTGCCAGCAGCTTAACAGGCCCTTCCACTGAAGCTTTCTTT. Protein: CASSLTGPSTEAFF. The rearrangement links TRBV7-3 to TRBJ1-1; D uncertain. CDR3 length: 14 amino acids. CDR1 SGHTA and CDR2 FQGTGA come from the germline V gene. Trimming stripped 0 bases from V and 4 bases from J, with 9 bases between.

In DNA, the CDR3 is TGCGCCAGCAGCAAGCAGGCAGGGAAGGGGTCGGACACCGGGGAGCTGTTTTTT. It specifies CASSKQAGKGSDTGELFF. The V call is TRBV5-1, the J call TRBJ2-2, with a possible D match to TRBD1 (5 bases). Per germline, CDR1 SGHRS and CDR2 YFSETQ. There are 18 residues in the CDR3. V lost 4 bases, J lost 3 bases, and 22 bases lay in between. Looking up the rest from reference TRBV5-1 and TRBJ2-2 gives the full variable domain: KAGVTQTPRYLIKTRGQQVTLSCSPISGHRSVSWYQQTPGQGLQFLFEYFSETQRNKGNFPGRFSGRQFSNSRSEMNVSTLELGDSALYLCASSKQAGKGSDTGELFFGEGSRLTVL.

The rearrangement links TRBV25-1 to TRBJ1-1; TRBD1 matches at 7 bases. The CDR3 is made up of 13 amino acids. Germline V gene sequence: CDR1 MGHDK, CDR2 SYGVNS. V lost 6 bases, J lost 0 bases, and 1 base stayed unmatched. The CDR3, as DNA: TGTGCCAGCAGGGGACAGTTGAACACTGAAGCTTTCTTT. It yields the protein CASRGQLNTEAFF.

This chain links TRBV19 with TRBJ1-5; D unclear. Trimming removed 1 base at V and 6 bases at J, with 10 bases between. The germline CDR1 and CDR2 sequences are LNHDA and SQIVND (reference sequence). The CDR3 has 14 residues. The CDR3 here is CASSIGLLGQPQHF. The DNA of the CDR3 is TGTGCCAGTAGTATAGGGCTCTTGGGTCAGCCCCAGCATTTT.

The rearrangement joins TRBV12-3 or TRBV12-4 to TRBJ1-1, with D uncertain. The V gene lost 6 bases and the J gene lost 10 bases, with 12 bases spanning the gap. CDR3 size: 11 residues. The CDR3 sequence: CASRESVGAFF. The CDR3 DNA reads TGTGCCAGCAGGGAGTCAGTAGGAGCTTTCTTT.

This chain links TRBV5-1 with TRBJ2-7; weak D call: TRBD2 (6 bases). This CDR3 is built from 12 residues. V lost 2 bases and J 7 bases, leaving 10 bases between the germline ends. The germline gives CDR1 SGHRS, CDR2 YFSETQ. The CDR3, as DNA: TGCGCCAGCAGCTTACAAGGGAGGGAGCAGTACTTC. Its protein product is CASSLQGREQYF.

The V and J genes are TRBV5-1 and TRBJ1-1; D unresolved. Germline V gene lookup returns CDR1 SGHRS and CDR2 YFSETQ. The CDR3 has 14 residues. Trimming removed 0 bases from V and 4 bases from J, with 10 bases in between. The CDR3 loop reads CASSLAAGPTEAFF. The CDR3 bases are TGCGCCAGCAGCTTGGCGGCGGGCCCCACTGAAGCTTTCTTT. The variable domain in full, with the rest retrieved from reference TRBV5-1 and TRBJ1-1, is KAGVTQTPRYLIKTRGQQVTLSCSPISGHRSVSWYQQTPGQGLQFLFEYFSETQRNKGNFPGRFSGRQFSNSRSEMNVSTLELGDSALYLCASSLAAGPTEAFFGQGTRLTVV.

The chain couples TRBV6-2 or TRBV6-3 to TRBJ2-7; D possibly corresponds to TRBD1 (5 bases). There are 14 residues in the CDR3. CDR1 MNHEY and CDR2 SVGEGT come from the germline V gene. V gave up 0 bases and J gave up 5 bases, with 11 bases separating them. Here the CDR3 reads CASSYSGRVDEQYF. The CDR3 coding sequence is TGTGCCAGCAGTTACTCGGGCAGGGTGGACGAGCAGTACTTC.

This rearrangement joins TRBV11-2 to TRBJ1-1; no clear D gene. V lost 1 base and J lost 5, with 14 bases in between. Germline V gene data show CDR1 as SGHAT and CDR2 as FQNNGV. The CDR3 runs to 15 residues. The CDR3, as DNA: TGTGCCAGCAGCTTAGTTCCGGGGAGCAGAACTGAAGCTTTCTTT. Its translation is CASSLVPGSRTEAFF.

The chain carries TRBV6-2 or TRBV6-3 and TRBJ1-6, with D perhaps TRBD1 (5 bases). CDR3 length: 14 amino acids. The V gene's germline CDR1 is MNHEY and CDR2 SVGEGT. Trimming left V 5 bases short and J 7 bases short, with 12 bases between. The CDR3 here is CASSPGSRNSPLHF. The CDR3 nucleotides read TGTGCCAGCAGTCCAGGGAGTAGGAATTCACCCCTCCACTTT.

The CDR3 spells CASSPATSAYEQYF. CDR3 nucleotide sequence: TGTGCCAGCTCACCCGCAACTAGCGCCTACGAGCAGTACTTC. The gene calls are TRBV18 and TRBJ2-7; 7 bases agree with TRBD2. The length of the CDR3 is 14 residues. J lost 2 bases, V lost 3 bases, and 4 bases had no gene match. CDR1 and CDR2 from the germline V gene are KGHSH and LQKENI.

The chain links TRBV10-3 to TRBJ2-1; 11 bases agree with TRBD2. CDR1 ENHRY and CDR2 SYGVKD come from the germline V gene. V gave up 4 bases and J gave up 5 bases; unmatched junction bases: 10. The CDR3 is 17 amino acids. The CDR3 DNA follows: TGTGCCATCAGTGTTAGCTTTCTAGCGGGAGGTGACAATGAGCAGTTCTTC. Encoded protein: CAISVSFLAGGDNEQFF.

This chain joins TRBV5-4 and TRBJ2-2, with 7 bases identical to TRBD1. The germline V gene encodes CDR1 SGHNT and CDR2 YYREEE (reference sequence). The CDR3 totals 15 residues. V trimming: 5 bases; J trimming: 4 bases; junction bases outside the gene matches: 8. The CDR3 protein is CASRQTGSVTGELFF. As DNA, the CDR3 is TGTGCCAGCAGACAGACAGGGTCTGTCACCGGGGAGCTGTTTTTT.

The chain uses TRBV25-1 and TRBJ2-3, with 10 positions matching TRBD2. The CDR3 is 17 residues long. V lost 3 bases, J lost 3 bases, and 9 bases stayed unmatched. Germline CDR1 and CDR2: MGHDK and SYGVNS. CDR3 in amino acids: CASSDPAGGVGTDTQYF. In DNA, the CDR3 is TGTGCCAGCAGTGATCCAGCGGGAGGGGTGGGAACAGATACGCAGTATTTT.

This chain joins TRBV4-1 and TRBJ2-2; D unclear. Trimming pared 1 base from V and 7 bases from J, leaving 10 bases between. Germline V gene lookup returns CDR1 MGHRA and CDR2 YSYEKL. This CDR3 region has 14 residues. The CDR3 sequence is CASSQVGFLGELFF. CDR3 nucleotide sequence: TGCGCCAGCAGCCAAGTAGGGTTTCTCGGGGAGCTGTTTTTT.

The chain joins TRBV5-6 to TRBJ1-2; TRBD1 aligns across 8 bases. V shed 1 base, J shed 2 bases, and the junction held 7 bases outside the gene matches. CDR1 and CDR2 (germline): SGHDT, YYEEEE. This CDR3 region has 16 residues. The CDR3 spells CASSLTGQALNYGYTF. The CDR3 bases are TGTGCCAGCAGCTTGACGGGACAGGCTTTAAACTATGGCTACACCTTC.

This clone appeared a single time. The J gene is TRBJ1-1, the V gene TRBV30; a weak D match, TRBD1 (5 bases). This CDR3 contains 13 residues. Trimming pared 3 bases from V and 5 bases from J, leaving 13 bases between. CDR1 GTSNPN and CDR2 SVGIG come from the germline V gene (reference sequence). DNA for the CDR3: TGTGCCTGGAGCGGGAGGGGTACGACTGAAGCTTTCTTT. Translating gives CAWSGRGTTEAFF.

The rearrangement uses TRBV6-4 and TRBJ2-6; no clear D gene. The CDR3 has 14 amino acids. V was cut by 3 bases and J by 1 base, with 4 bases left in between. CDR1 MRHNA and CDR2 SNTAGT come from the germline V gene. The CDR3 reads CASSERSGANVLTF. The CDR3 DNA follows: TGTGCCAGCAGTGAGAGATCTGGGGCCAACGTCCTGACTTTC.

This chain uses TRBV20-1 with TRBJ1-1; D gene unclear. Germline-derived CDR1 and CDR2 are DFQATT and SNEGSKA (reference sequence). This CDR3 is built from 10 residues. The ends were cut back, 7 bases at V and 5 bases at J, with 8 bases in the middle. CDR3 nucleotides: TGCAGTGGGGCTAGGACTGAAGCTTTCTTT. It translates to CSGARTEAFF.

The chain employs TRBV9 and TRBJ2-3; maybe TRBD2 (6 bases). The CDR3 covers 14 residues. Trimming took 1 base from V and 0 from J, leaving 6 bases between them. Germline CDR1 and CDR2: SGDLS and YYNGEE. CDR3 residues: CASSVTSSTDTQYF. CDR3 coding DNA: TGTGCCAGCAGCGTAACTAGCAGCACAGATACGCAGTATTTT. The full variable domain, with the rest looked up from reference TRBV9 and TRBJ2-3, is DSGVTQTPKHLITATGQRVTLRCSPRSGDLSVYWYQQSLDQGLQFLIQYYNGEERAKGNILERFSAQQFPDLHSELNLSSLELGDSALYFCASSVTSSTDTQYFGPGTRLTVL.

Comments on this clone: A read error may account for a junction end that differs from germline. The genes are TRBV6-1 and TRBJ1-1; D possibly corresponds to TRBD1 (5 bases). The V gene's germline CDR1 is MNHNS and CDR2 SASEGT. The CDR3 totals 15 residues. The DNA for the CDR3 is TGTGCCGGCAGTGAACGAGGGACGGGGAACACTGAAGCTTTCTTT. Translation: CAGSERGTGNTEAFF.